This TCR beta chain was recorded in a study of T cell responses to AZD1222 COVID-19 vaccine. General study findings and limits: As reported, nearly half of all spike-specific TCRs target variant regions that are unmutated.

With respect to this clone: The antigen is not known.

Some clones are missing from TCRdb's copy, which holds only in-frame ones; the method was immunoSEQ multiplex PCR. Of around 67,000 clones in the sample, 83% were seen once. Trimming shortened V by 0 bases and J by 8 bases, and 19 bases separated the two germline ends. CDR1 and CDR2 (germline): GTSNPN, SVGIG (reference sequence). The CDR3 is made up of 15 amino acids. The chain joins TRBV30 to TRBJ1-2; a possible D gene is TRBD1 (6 bases). The input for sequencing was peripheral blood, taken 28 days after the second AZD1222 dose. The TCR sequence derives from an adult who received the AZD1222 COVID-19 vaccine. In DNA, the CDR3 is TGTGCCTGGAGTGTATTGCGACAGGATGTCCGAGGCTACACCTTC. Residues: CAWSVLRQDVRGYTF.